The 31 T cell receptor beta chains below all came from one sample that was sequenced in a study of shared clonotypes between healthy human individuals. Using immunoSEQ multiplex PCR, the repertoire was profiled, and TCRdb retains in-frame clones only, with some absent. The sample lists 110,000 or so clones, around 73% occurring once. Sequenced sample: memory CD8+ T cells sorted from blood. The subset denotes: CD45RO+ cells pooled with CCR7-negative TemRA cells. The receptors stem from a woman aged 30 to 39 in good health.

At least ten counts were recorded for this clone. The chain links TRBV6-5 to TRBJ2-7; no clear D. The CDR3 spans 14 residues. Trimming took 5 bases from V and 6 from J, leaving 17 bases between them. CDR1 and CDR2 (germline): MNHEY, SVGAGI. CDR3 in DNA: TGTGCCAGCAGTCCATCCGGGCCTTTAGTCGAGCAGTACTTC. Translation gives CASSPSGPLVEQYF.

The V and J genes are TRBV5-6 and TRBJ2-7; TRBD2 matches at 7 bases. Germline trimming cut 3 bases from V and 0 bases from J; bases unmatched to any gene: 0. The length of the CDR3 is 13 residues. The germline gives CDR1 SGHDT, CDR2 YYEEEE. The CDR3 sequence is CASSWDYSYEQYF. The CDR3 DNA sequence: TGTGCCAGCAGCTGGGACTACTCCTACGAGCAGTACTTC.

This clone was found a few times. The chain has TRBV25-1 and TRBJ1-1; possible D gene TRBD1, 6 bases. CDR3 length: 14 amino acids. Between the trimmed V and J ends, which lost 2 bases and 1 base, there was a span of 8 bases. CDR1 MGHDK and CDR2 SYGVNS come from the germline V gene. The CDR3 here is CASSEPTGNTEAFF. The CDR3 DNA reads TGTGCCAGCAGTGAACCGACAGGGAACACTGAAGCTTTCTTT.

This clone was counted between two and nine times. The rearrangement links TRBV14 to TRBJ1-2; a weak D match, TRBD1 (6 bases). This CDR3 spans 12 amino acids. In germline, CDR1 is SGHDN, CDR2 FVKESK. V was clipped by 6 bases and J by 8 bases, with 13 bases between them. CDR3 loop: CASRYRVYGYTF. The CDR3 DNA reads TGTGCCAGCAGATACAGGGTATACGGCTACACCTTC.

The chain uses TRBV19 and TRBJ2-1; TRBD2 agrees at 9 bases. This CDR3 has 15 amino acids. Germline V gene sequence: CDR1 LNHDA, CDR2 SQIVND (reference sequence). V lost 5 bases to trimming and J lost 4 bases; unmatched junction nucleotides: 6. The CDR3 region has the DNA TGTGCCAGTAGTGCCACTAGCGGGTATTACAATGAGCAGTTCTTC. Translation: CASSATSGYYNEQFF.

This clone was seen a handful of times. V usage is TRBV27 and J usage is TRBJ2-7; 9 positions agree with TRBD1. Trimming at V came to 6 bases and at J to 7 bases, leaving 7 bases not matched to a gene. The CDR3 runs 13 residues. Germline CDR1 MNHEY, CDR2 SMNVEV (reference sequence). DNA for the CDR3: TGTGCCAGCAGAGCCGGGACAGGGCATGAGCAGTACTTC. Translating it yields CASRAGTGHEQYF.

The chain is built from TRBV14 and TRBJ1-5; no reliable D call. Germline CDR1 reads SGHDN; CDR2 reads FVKESK. Deletions cut 6 bases from V and 0 bases from J, with 12 bases between. This CDR3 has 15 residues. The CDR3 protein is CASSPDLYSNQPQHF. CDR3 sequence (DNA): TGTGCCAGCAGTCCGGACTTGTATAGCAATCAGCCCCAGCATTTT.

This clone was seen a handful of times. V gene TRBV6-5 combines with J gene TRBJ2-2; TRBD1 matches at 8 bases. V shed 0 bases, J shed 4 bases, and the junction held 4 bases outside the gene matches. Germline CDR1 is MNHEY and CDR2 is SVGAGI. The CDR3 consists of 16 residues. For the CDR3, the DNA is TGTGCCAGCAGTTACTCTTCCGACAGGGGCACCGGGGAGCTGTTTTTT. This encodes CASSYSSDRGTGELFF.

The chain uses TRBV7-9 and TRBJ2-7; no firm D call. The CDR3 extends over 17 amino acids. V was cut by 3 bases and J by 5 bases, with 23 bases left in between. Germline CDR1 and CDR2: SEHNR and FQNEAQ (reference sequence). CDR3 DNA sequence: TGTGCCAGCAGCTTTTTTAACTCAGGACCCTCACCCCACGAGCAGTACTTC. It codes for CASSFFNSGPSPHEQYF.

This clone came up many times. The genes are TRBV5-1 and TRBJ2-7, with 8 bases matching TRBD1. The V gene's germline CDR1 is SGHRS and CDR2 YFSETQ. The CDR3 is 14 residues long. V lost 4 bases and J lost 4; bases outside the gene matches: 7. CDR3 coding DNA: TGCGCCAGCAGCCCAGAAAGGACAGGGTACGAGCAGTACTTC. It translates to CASSPERTGYEQYF.

The DNA for the CDR3 is TGTGCCAGCAGCGAGGGGGCCAGGGATCAGCCCCAGCATTTT. This sequence encodes CASSEGARDQPQHF. V usage is TRBV7-8 and J usage is TRBJ1-5, with 7 bases fitting TRBD1. There are 14 residues in the CDR3. Per germline, CDR1 SGHVS and CDR2 FQNEAQ. V lost 5 bases to trimming and J lost 5 bases; unmatched junction nucleotides: 6.

The rearrangement joins TRBV6-1 to TRBJ2-3; 11 nucleotides agree with TRBD2. This CDR3 is 15 amino acids long. Germline V gives CDR1 MNHNS, CDR2 SASEGT. The ends lost 8 bases at V and 6 bases at J; junction bases unmatched: 10. This CDR3 is CASGGLAGGRDTQYF. The CDR3, as DNA: TGTGCCAGCGGCGGGCTAGCGGGAGGAAGGGATACGCAGTATTTT.

The rearrangement links TRBV5-1 to TRBJ1-1; tentatively, D is TRBD1 (6 bases). From germline, CDR1 is SGHRS and CDR2 YFSETQ. The CDR3 length is 18 residues. Trimming removed 0 bases at V and 2 bases at J, with 20 bases between. The CDR3 DNA reads TGCGCCAGCAGCTTGGCCGCGGCGGACAGAACTAAAAACACTGAAGCTTTCTTT. Encoded protein: CASSLAAADRTKNTEAFF.

This clone was detected many times. The chain recombines TRBV6-5 with TRBJ1-5; no clear D. Germline V gives CDR1 MNHEY, CDR2 SVGAGI. The V and J ends lost 0 bases and 3 bases respectively, with 9 bases between them. This CDR3 has 15 residues. The CDR3 nucleotides read TGTGCCAGCAGTTACTCGGCAGGATTCAATCAGCCCCAGCATTTT. Translated, it gives CASSYSAGFNQPQHF.

V and J are TRBV5-4 and TRBJ2-7, with TRBD1 matching 7 bases. After removal of 0 bases from V and 4 bases from J, the junction contained 4 bases not matched to a gene. The CDR3 runs 14 residues. Germline V gene lookup returns CDR1 SGHNT and CDR2 YYREEE (reference sequence). This CDR3 reads CASSLARTGYEQYF. Written as DNA, the CDR3 is TGTGCCAGCAGCTTGGCCCGGACAGGTTACGAGCAGTACTTC.

The CDR3: CASSFVLAGEQFF. The CDR3 DNA reads TGTGCCAGCAGTTTCGTACTAGCTGGTGAGCAGTTCTTC. The V gene is TRBV28, the J gene TRBJ2-1; D perhaps matches TRBD2 (6 bases). The CDR3 extends over 13 amino acids. Germline lookup yields CDR1 MDHEN and CDR2 SYDVKM. The ends were cut back, 3 bases at V and 9 bases at J, with 12 bases in the middle.

This clone has just a few counts. The chain links TRBV7-8 to TRBJ2-7; 9 nucleotides align to TRBD1. This CDR3 has 14 residues. CDR1 is SGHVS, CDR2 FQNEAQ, per germline. The V gene end was trimmed by 7 bases and the J gene end by 4 bases; junction bases not matched to a gene: 8. The CDR3 DNA reads TGTGCCAGCACCCAACAGGGGGCTGGGTACGAGCAGTACTTC. Its translation is CASTQQGAGYEQYF.

This sequence joins TRBV10-3 and TRBJ1-2; D remains unclear. Germline values: CDR1 ENHRY, CDR2 SYGVKD. V was clipped by 6 bases and J by 5 bases, with 10 bases between them. The CDR3 consists of 12 residues. The CDR3 loop reads CAIRSGGYGYTF. The DNA for the CDR3 is TGTGCCATCAGGTCGGGAGGATATGGCTACACCTTC.

CDR3 coding DNA: TGTGCCAGCAGTCCTGCGGTACAGGGGGCTTTTCAGCCCCAGCATTTT. Protein sequence: CASSPAVQGAFQPQHF. The rearrangement joins TRBV27 to TRBJ1-5; TRBD1 matches at 9 bases. Germline CDR1 reads MNHEY; CDR2 reads SMNVEV (reference sequence). Trimming took 5 bases from V and 6 from J; bases not matched to a gene: 11. This CDR3 comprises 16 residues.

In regard to this clone: Other DNA sequences in the sample encode the same CDR3. The rearrangement uses TRBV5-1 and TRBJ2-7; possibly TRBD1 for D (6 bases). The CDR3 loop spans 15 amino acids. The germline CDR1 and CDR2 sequences are SGHRS and YFSETQ. V lost 1 base and J lost 4, with 15 bases in between. CDR3 residues: CASSLSTGTGYEQYF. In DNA, the CDR3 is TGCGCCAGCAGCTTGAGTACAGGGACGGGGTACGAGCAGTACTTC.

This clone was observed a few times. The chain has TRBV6-1 and TRBJ1-5; 9 bases are a match to TRBD1. In germline, CDR1 is MNHNS, CDR2 SASEGT. The CDR3 has 16 amino acids. J gave up 5 bases and V 1 base, and 6 bases lay outside the gene matches. CDR3 in DNA: TGTGCCAGCAGTGAAGAAGAGGGACAGGGATATCAGCCCCAGCATTTT. Protein: CASSEEEGQGYQPQHF.

The chain recombines TRBV7-9 with TRBJ2-7, with TRBD1 as a possible D gene (5 bases). Trimming cost V 1 base and J 3 bases, with 13 bases left between them. The V gene's germline CDR1 is SEHNR and CDR2 FQNEAQ (reference sequence). The CDR3 runs to 15 residues. The CDR3 loop reads CASSLVWGPGYEQYF. CDR3 sequence (DNA): TGTGCCAGCAGCTTAGTATGGGGCCCGGGCTACGAGCAGTACTTC.

The CDR3 region is CTSSQDYKGGGEQYF. In DNA, the CDR3 is TGCACCAGCAGCCAAGATTATAAGGGCGGGGGTGAGCAGTACTTC. V gene TRBV1 combines with J gene TRBJ2-7; the D call of TRBD2 is as the table states it, not checked on the DNA. TRBV1 is classified as a pseudogene. The CDR3 loop spans 15 amino acids.

The chain is built from TRBV27 and TRBJ2-7; D not resolved. CDR3 size: 13 residues. The germline V gene encodes CDR1 MNHEY and CDR2 SMNVEV (reference sequence). The V end lost 5 bases, the J end lost 2 bases, and 10 bases lay between the germline ends. The CDR3 DNA is TGTGCCAGCAGTCCCCTCCCCCCCTACGAGCAGTACTTC. This sequence encodes CASSPLPPYEQYF.

This clone came up once. This chain connects TRBV19 to TRBJ1-1; weak D call: TRBD1 (6 bases). The CDR3 has 15 amino acids. V shed 5 bases and J shed 5 bases, with 18 bases lying between them. Per germline, CDR1 LNHDA and CDR2 SQIVND (reference sequence). Here the CDR3 DNA reads TGTGCCAGTAGTTTGGGGGGCCCAAGAGGTACTGAAGCTTTCTTT. Its translation: CASSLGGPRGTEAFF.

CDR3: CASSLSGPYNEQFF. CDR3 in DNA: TGTGCCAGCAGCTTAAGCGGCCCTTACAATGAGCAGTTCTTC. This rearrangement joins TRBV7-9 to TRBJ2-1, with D perhaps TRBD2 (5 bases). V gave up 2 bases and J gave up 4 bases, with 9 bases separating them. The CDR3 totals 14 residues. Germline V gene lookup returns CDR1 SEHNR and CDR2 FQNEAQ (reference sequence).

The chain is built from TRBV21-1 and TRBJ2-4; no DNA check was done on the table's D call, TRBD1. TRBV21-1 is deemed a pseudogene. This CDR3 comprises 18 residues. The CDR3 DNA reads as TGTGCCAGCAGCAAAGTGCCGGGACAGGGAATAGCCAAAAACATTCAGTACTTC. Amino acid sequence: CASSKVPGQGIAKNIQYF.

The chain couples TRBV28 to TRBJ2-1; 10 nucleotides match TRBD2. Trimming removed 5 bases from V and 6 bases from J; junction bases left unmatched: 7. CDR3 length equals 15 residues. Germline CDR1 is MDHEN and CDR2 is SYDVKM. The CDR3 nucleotides read TGTGCCAGCAGTCCTTGGACTAGCGGAGGCAATGAGCAGTTCTTC. This encodes CASSPWTSGGNEQFF. Complete variable domain (other parts from reference TRBV28 and TRBJ2-1): DVKVTQSSRYLVKRTGEKVFLECVQDMDHENMFWYRQDPGLGLRLIYFSYDVKMKEKGDIPEGYSVSREKKERFSLILESASTNQTSMYLCASSPWTSGGNEQFFGPGTRLTVL.

This rearrangement joins TRBV27 to TRBJ2-7; 10 bases match TRBD1. Trimming at V came to 6 bases and at J to 3 bases, leaving 5 bases not matched to a gene. Per the germline V gene, CDR1 is MNHEY and CDR2 is SMNVEV (reference sequence). The CDR3 extends over 14 amino acids. The CDR3 bases are TGTGCCAGCAGGAACCGGGACAGGGGCTACGAGCAGTACTTC. This sequence encodes CASRNRDRGYEQYF.

The chain has TRBV11-3 and TRBJ2-7; maybe TRBD2 (5 bases). Germline CDR1 reads SGHNT; CDR2 reads YENEEA. CDR3 length: 16 amino acids. V shed 0 bases and J shed 5 bases, with 17 bases lying between them. CDR3 sequence (DNA): TGTGCCAGCAGCTTAGATCGGGGAGAAGGGATCGACGAGCAGTACTTC. Encoded protein: CASSLDRGEGIDEQYF. Full variable domain (outside the CDR3, taken from reference TRBV11-3 and TRBJ2-7): EAGVVQSPRYKIIEKKQPVAFWCNPISGHNTLYWYLQNLGQGPELLIRYENEEAVDDSQLPKDRFSAERLKGVDSTLKIQPAELGDSAVYLCASSLDRGEGIDEQYFGPGTRLTVT.

The chain combines TRBV4-1 with TRBJ1-1, with TRBD1 as a possible D gene (5 bases). CDR1 is MGHRA and CDR2 is YSYEKL in the germline V gene. The ends were cut back, 2 bases at V and 4 bases at J, with 11 bases in the middle. The CDR3 contains 14 residues. The DNA for the CDR3 is TGCGCCAGCAGCCAATGGGGCGCGACCACTGAAGCTTTCTTT. Its translation: CASSQWGATTEAFF.